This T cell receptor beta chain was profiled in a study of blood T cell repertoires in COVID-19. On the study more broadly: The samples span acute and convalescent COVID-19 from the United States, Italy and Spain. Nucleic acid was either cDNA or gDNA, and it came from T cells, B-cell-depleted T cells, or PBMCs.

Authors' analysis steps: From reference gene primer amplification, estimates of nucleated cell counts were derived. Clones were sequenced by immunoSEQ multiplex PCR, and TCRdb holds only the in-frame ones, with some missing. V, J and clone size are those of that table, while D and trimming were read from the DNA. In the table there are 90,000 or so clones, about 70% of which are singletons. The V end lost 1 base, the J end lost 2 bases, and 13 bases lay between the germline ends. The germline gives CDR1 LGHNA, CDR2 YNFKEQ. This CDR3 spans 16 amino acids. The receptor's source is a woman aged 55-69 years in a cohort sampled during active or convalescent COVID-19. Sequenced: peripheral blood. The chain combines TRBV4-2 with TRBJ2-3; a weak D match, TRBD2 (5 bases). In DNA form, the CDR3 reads TGTGCCAGCAGCCAAGGCGAGGGCCGGGACACAGATACGCAGTATTTT. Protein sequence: CASSQGEGRDTDTQYF.